The 5 T cell receptor beta chains reported below all come from one sample, sequenced in a study of blood T cell repertoires in COVID-19. Assay: immunoSEQ multiplex PCR; the TCRdb copy retains only in-frame clones and omits some. Counted here are 150,000 to 200,000 clones, around 90% occurring once; the ten biggest clones make up about 8.4%. The specimen was PBMCs or T cells enriched from blood (not recorded which). The receptors come from a woman under 30 who had recovered from COVID-19.

This clone is a singleton in its sample. The chain links TRBV3-1 (or the pseudogene TRBV3-2) to TRBJ2-7, with TRBD2 matching over 8 bases. The CDR3 consists of 13 residues. Germline CDR1 is LGHDT and CDR2 is YNNKEL (reference sequence). V trimming: 2 bases; J trimming: 12 bases; junction bases outside the gene matches: 9. The CDR3 spells CASSQTGSGGRYF. The DNA of the CDR3 is TGTGCCAGCAGCCAAACGGGCAGCGGGGGACGGTACTTC.

The chain is built from TRBV7-2 and TRBJ2-2; 9 positions match TRBD1. The CDR3 spans 16 residues. V lost 5 bases and J lost 5; bases outside the gene matches: 9. CDR1 is SGHTA and CDR2 is FQGNSA in the germline V gene. The DNA of the CDR3 is TGTGCCAGCAGCCGTGGGCCGACAGGGGGGACCGGGGAGCTGTTTTTT. Translated, it gives CASSRGPTGGTGELFF.

The chain is built from TRBV12-3 or TRBV12-4 and TRBJ1-2, with D possibly TRBD1 on 5 matching bases. V lost 7 bases, J lost 5 bases, and 11 bases lay in between. This CDR3 is 12 amino acids long. The CDR3: CASTRQFYGYTF. CDR3 sequence (DNA): TGTGCCAGCACCCGACAGTTTTATGGCTACACCTTC.

This clone came up once. The chain combines TRBV7-4 with TRBJ2-2; D perhaps matches TRBD2 (6 bases). V lost 2 bases, J lost 0 bases, and 10 bases lay in between. This CDR3 contains 16 residues. CDR1 is SGHVT and CDR2 is SQSDAQ in the germline V gene. The DNA for the CDR3 is TGTGCCAGCAGCTTACCGGGACTTCCGAACACCGGGGAGCTGTTTTTT. Translating it yields CASSLPGLPNTGELFF.

V and J are TRBV7-6 and TRBJ2-6; D is possibly TRBD2 (5 bases). V was trimmed by 5 bases and J by 0 bases, leaving 5 bases between them. Per the germline V gene, CDR1 is SGHVS and CDR2 is FNYEAQ. CDR3 length: 14 residues. The CDR3 sequence: CASSRGSGANVLTF. The DNA for the CDR3 is TGTGCCAGCAGCCGGGGCTCTGGGGCCAACGTCCTGACTTTC.